Presented here are 22 T cell receptor beta chains from one specimen sequenced in a study of CD8 T cells in Susac syndrome. When the RNA was reverse transcribed, random hexamers were used with an input of roughly 0.45 to 1 ug. TCRdb independently ran MiXCR on the immunoSEQ multiplex PCR reads; one entry per CDR3 protein. In the table there are 170,000 or so distinct CDR3 sequences, 85% to 95% of which are singletons. The sequencing input was CD8+ T cells from PBMCs. These receptors all stem from a human donor with multiple sclerosis.

The chain joins TRBV4-1 to TRBJ2-1; perhaps TRBD1 as D (5 bases). V lost 0 bases, J lost 8 bases, and 17 bases lay in between. In germline, CDR1 is MGHRA, CDR2 YSYEKL. The CDR3 has 16 amino acids. The CDR3 DNA is TGCGCCAGCAGCCAAGATCCGGGTTGGGGCGGTCATGAGCAGTTCTTC. Amino acids: CASSQDPGWGGHEQFF.

In its sample, this clonotype was seen a few times. V gene TRBV27 combines with J gene TRBJ2-7; 10 nucleotides align to TRBD1. The CDR3 contains 13 residues. Germline CDR1 is MNHEY and CDR2 is SMNVEV (reference sequence). The trim removed 6 bases at V and 2 bases at J, leaving 1 base unmatched. CDR3 residues: CASRGQGAYEQYF. The CDR3, as DNA: TGTGCCAGCAGAGGACAGGGGGCCTACGAGCAGTACTTC.

V usage is TRBV30 and J usage is TRBJ2-1; no definite D call. CDR3 length: 13 amino acids. CDR1 is GTSNPN and CDR2 is SVGIG in the germline V gene (reference sequence). Trimming took 0 bases from V and 6 from J, leaving 9 bases between them. The DNA of the CDR3 is TGTGCCTGGAGTGTATTATCTGGCAATGAGCAGTTCTTC. This translates into CAWSVLSGNEQFF.

The V gene is TRBV19, the J gene TRBJ1-2, with D perhaps matching TRBD1 (6 bases). V was cut by 0 bases and J by 7 bases, with 15 bases left in between. The germline CDR1 and CDR2 sequences are LNHDA and SQIVND (reference sequence). The length of the CDR3 is 15 residues. Here the CDR3 DNA reads TGTGCCAGTAGTATAGAGGACAGTCTGATAGGTGGCTACACCTTC. It specifies CASSIEDSLIGGYTF.

The rearrangement uses TRBV5-6 and TRBJ2-3, with TRBD1 identical over 8 bases. The CDR3 has 18 amino acids. Germline CDR1 SGHDT, CDR2 YYEEEE. Germline trimming cut 1 base from V and 1 base from J; bases unmatched to any gene: 11. The CDR3 region has the DNA TGTGCCAGCAGCTTGCTTTGGTTAGGGACAGGCGGCACAGATACGCAGTATTTT. Encoded protein: CASSLLWLGTGGTDTQYF.

V is TRBV13 and J is TRBJ2-5, with 9 bases lining up with TRBD2. The length of the CDR3 is 16 residues. V was pared by 5 bases and J by 5 bases, with 12 bases of the junction left unmatched. In germline, CDR1 is PRHDT, CDR2 FYEKMQ (reference sequence). The CDR3 spells CASSPEGSGGRETQYF. CDR3 DNA sequence: TGTGCCAGCAGCCCCGAGGGAAGCGGGGGGCGGGAGACCCAGTACTTC.

The gene calls are TRBV7-9 and TRBJ2-7, with 7 bases aligning to TRBD1. V lost 5 bases and J lost 2; bases outside the gene matches: 6. CDR3 length: 14 amino acids. Germline V CDR1 and CDR2: SEHNR, FQNEAQ (reference sequence). CDR3 loop: CASSRQGTTYEQYF. CDR3 sequence (DNA): TGTGCCAGCAGCCGACAGGGAACGACCTACGAGCAGTACTTC.

The V gene is TRBV20-1, the J gene TRBJ2-5; D perhaps matches TRBD1 (5 bases). This CDR3 region has 15 residues. V dropped 0 bases and J dropped 1 base, with 12 bases sitting between them. Germline assignment: CDR1 DFQATT and CDR2 SNEGSKA (reference sequence). Here the CDR3 reads CSARDLWGSQETQYF. In DNA form, the CDR3 reads TGCAGTGCTAGAGATCTTTGGGGCAGCCAAGAGACCCAGTACTTC.

The CDR3 region is CAISEGRGYTEAFF. The CDR3 nucleotides read TGTGCCATCAGTGAGGGCAGGGGCTACACTGAAGCTTTCTTT. The chain is built from TRBV10-3 and TRBJ1-1, with a weak D call TRBD1 (6 bases). Germline-derived CDR1 and CDR2 are ENHRY and SYGVKD. Trimming cost V 2 bases and J 3 bases, with 10 bases left between them. The CDR3 totals 14 residues.

The chain carries TRBV9 and TRBJ2-2; unclear D gene. The CDR3 length is 17 residues. Germline loops: CDR1 SGDLS, CDR2 YYNGEE. Between the trimmed V and J ends, which lost 3 bases and 4 bases, there was a span of 19 bases. CDR3 sequence reads: CASSAPETKPITGELFF. The CDR3 bases are TGTGCCAGCAGCGCGCCGGAGACCAAACCCATCACCGGGGAGCTGTTTTTT. Variable domain in full (rest from reference TRBV9 and TRBJ2-2): DSGVTQTPKHLITATGQRVTLRCSPRSGDLSVYWYQQSLDQGLQFLIQYYNGEERAKGNILERFSAQQFPDLHSELNLSSLELGDSALYFCASSAPETKPITGELFFGEGSRLTVL.

V gene TRBV14 combines with J gene TRBJ2-1; D gene uncertain. Trimming removed 2 bases at V and 1 base at J, with 12 bases between. The CDR3 runs 16 residues. Germline CDR1 SGHDN, CDR2 FVKESK. The CDR3 reads CASSQYGGHSYNEQFF. The CDR3 nucleotides read TGTGCCAGCAGCCAATACGGCGGTCATTCCTACAATGAGCAGTTCTTC.

The chain uses TRBV28 and TRBJ2-5; tentatively, D is TRBD1 or TRBD2 (5 bases each). This CDR3 region has 18 residues. Germline loops: CDR1 MDHEN, CDR2 SYDVKM. The V and J ends lost 3 bases and 2 bases respectively, with 22 bases between them. CDR3 protein: CASSFPETGPGEQETQYF. Written as DNA, the CDR3 is TGTGCCAGCAGTTTTCCAGAGACGGGACCTGGAGAACAAGAGACCCAGTACTTC.

The V call is TRBV7-8, the J call TRBJ2-7; 12 bases agree with TRBD1. The CDR3 runs 15 residues. Germline CDR1 and CDR2: SGHVS and FQNEAQ. V was pared by 5 bases and J by 5 bases, with 7 bases of the junction left unmatched. The CDR3 region is CASSPRGTGGDEQYF. The CDR3 DNA is TGTGCCAGCAGCCCGCGAGGGACAGGGGGCGACGAGCAGTACTTC.

This chain connects TRBV27 to TRBJ2-3; 10 bases map to TRBD2. This CDR3 contains 16 residues. Losses at the gene ends were 0 bases for V and 9 bases for J; bases not matched to a gene: 9. CDR1 MNHEY and CDR2 SMNVEV come from the germline V gene (reference sequence). CDR3 amino acids: CASSLSIGLAGATQYF. The CDR3 region has the DNA TGTGCCAGCAGTTTATCGATTGGGCTAGCGGGAGCCACGCAGTATTTT.

The chain couples TRBV15 to TRBJ1-2; weak D call: TRBD1 (6 bases). This CDR3 comprises 16 residues. The V end was cut by 3 bases, the J end by 3 bases, with 17 bases between. Germline CDR1 and CDR2: LNHNV and YYDKDF (reference sequence). The CDR3: CATSSLLRGRHYGYTF. CDR3 DNA: TGTGCCACCAGCAGCCTACTTCGGGGGCGGCACTATGGCTACACCTTC. The variable domain in full, completed from reference TRBV15 and TRBJ1-2, reads DAMVIQNPRYQVTQFGKPVTLSCSQTLNHNVMYWYQQKSSQAPKLLFHYYDKDFNNEADTPDNFQSRRPNTSFCFLDIRSPGLGDTAMYLCATSSLLRGRHYGYTFGSGTRLTVV.

The chain uses TRBV7-9 and TRBJ2-5; TRBD1 might be the D (6 bases). This CDR3 comprises 15 residues. Germline CDR1 reads SEHNR; CDR2 reads FQNEAQ (reference sequence). Trimming shortened V by 5 bases and J by 3 bases, and 16 bases separated the two germline ends. CDR3 in DNA: TGTGCCAGCAGCCCCCACGACCGGGACAAAGAGACCCAGTACTTC. As protein: CASSPHDRDKETQYF.

The J gene is TRBJ1-2, the V gene TRBV13; D ambiguous. Per the germline V gene, CDR1 is PRHDT and CDR2 is FYEKMQ (reference sequence). V lost 10 bases to trimming and J lost 3 bases, with 15 bases between them. CDR3 length equals 13 residues. CDR3 region: CATTEGKDYGYTF. The CDR3 DNA reads TGTGCCACCACTGAGGGCAAAGACTATGGCTACACCTTC.

The rearrangement links TRBV20-1 to TRBJ2-5, with 11 bases lining up with TRBD2. The ends lost 3 bases at V and 5 bases at J; junction bases unmatched: 14. The CDR3 contains 17 residues. Germline CDR1 is DFQATT and CDR2 is SNEGSKA (reference sequence). As DNA, the CDR3 is TGCAGTGCTAGGGGGTTAGGGACTAGCGGACCTGGTGAGACCCAGTACTTC. This translates into CSARGLGTSGPGETQYF.

The genes are TRBV27 and TRBJ1-2, with D perhaps matching TRBD1 (6 bases). The CDR3 runs to 17 residues. Germline-derived CDR1 and CDR2 are MNHEY and SMNVEV (reference sequence). With 3 bases removed from V and 0 bases from J, the gap between germline ends came to 17 bases. The CDR3 DNA is TGTGCCAGCAGTTTCGTAGGGGGTAGGGGATCTAACTATGGCTACACCTTC. Residues: CASSFVGGRGSNYGYTF.

On this clonotype: Its ends do not fully match the called genes, so a read error is possible. The genes are TRBV7-7 and TRBJ2-7, with D uncertain. Germline CDR1 SSHAT, CDR2 FNYEAQ (reference sequence). This CDR3 is 13 amino acids long. Here the CDR3 reads CASSLDSRREQYF. DNA for the CDR3: TGTGCTAGCAGCCTTGACTCTCGTCGCGAGCAGTACTTC.

The chain links TRBV3-1 to TRBJ2-1; D possibly corresponds to TRBD2 (6 bases). Germline V gene data show CDR1 as LGHDT and CDR2 as YNNKEL (reference sequence). CDR3 size: 15 residues. Trimming cost V 1 base and J 8 bases, with 15 bases left between them. Here the CDR3 reads CASSQVSGGLDEQFF. The CDR3, as DNA: TGTGCCAGCAGCCAAGTTTCCGGGGGACTGGATGAGCAGTTCTTC.

V gene TRBV7-9 combines with J gene TRBJ2-1; D is ambiguous. The V and J ends lost 5 bases and 0 bases respectively, with 11 bases between them. CDR3 length: 15 residues. From germline, CDR1 is SEHNR and CDR2 FQNEAQ (reference sequence). This CDR3 is CASSLTMSSYNEQFF. DNA of the CDR3: TGTGCCAGCAGCCTCACCATGAGCTCCTACAATGAGCAGTTCTTC.